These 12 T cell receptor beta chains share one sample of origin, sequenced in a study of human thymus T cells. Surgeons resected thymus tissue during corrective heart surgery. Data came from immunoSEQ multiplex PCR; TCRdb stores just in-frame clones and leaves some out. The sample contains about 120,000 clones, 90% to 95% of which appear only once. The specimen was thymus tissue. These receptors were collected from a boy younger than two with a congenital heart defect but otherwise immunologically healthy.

CDR3 residues: CAIREDGYTF. The CDR3 DNA reads TGTGCCATCAGGGAAGATGGCTACACCTTC. The chain combines TRBV10-3 with TRBJ1-2; the D is unclear. Germline V gene data show CDR1 as ENHRY and CDR2 as SYGVKD. Trimming took off 6 bases at V and 6 bases at J, with 5 bases between the two ends. The CDR3 length is 10 residues.

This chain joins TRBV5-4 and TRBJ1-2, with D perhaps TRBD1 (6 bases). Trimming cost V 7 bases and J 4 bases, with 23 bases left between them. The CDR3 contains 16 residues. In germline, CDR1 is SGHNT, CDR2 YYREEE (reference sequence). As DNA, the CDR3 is TGTGCCAGCGCCGACGACAGGTGGCTGGGGCGCTATGGCTACACCTTC. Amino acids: CASADDRWLGRYGYTF.

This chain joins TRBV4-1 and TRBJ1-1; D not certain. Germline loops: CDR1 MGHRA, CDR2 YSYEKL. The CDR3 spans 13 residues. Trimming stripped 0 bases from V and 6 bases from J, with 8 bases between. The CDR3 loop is CASSQERVPEAFF. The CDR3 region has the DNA TGCGCCAGCAGCCAAGAAAGGGTGCCTGAAGCTTTCTTT.

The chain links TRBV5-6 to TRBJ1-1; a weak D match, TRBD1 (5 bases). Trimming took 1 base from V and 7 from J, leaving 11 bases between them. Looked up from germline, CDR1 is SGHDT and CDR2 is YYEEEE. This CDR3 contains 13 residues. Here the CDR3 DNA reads TGTGCCAGCAGCTTGCAGGGAGGAGATGAAGCTTTCTTT. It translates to CASSLQGGDEAFF.

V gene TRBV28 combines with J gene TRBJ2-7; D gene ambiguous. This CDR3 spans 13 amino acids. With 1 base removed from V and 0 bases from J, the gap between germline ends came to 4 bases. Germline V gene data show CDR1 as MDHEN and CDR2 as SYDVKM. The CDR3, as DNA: TGTGCCAGCAGTTTATTGAACTCCTACGAGCAGTACTTC. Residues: CASSLLNSYEQYF.

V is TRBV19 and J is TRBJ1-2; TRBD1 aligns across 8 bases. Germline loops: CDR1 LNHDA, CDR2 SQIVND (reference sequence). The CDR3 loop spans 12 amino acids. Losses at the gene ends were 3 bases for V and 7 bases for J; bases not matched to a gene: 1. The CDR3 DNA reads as TGTGCCAGTAGTATCAGGGGGCCTGGCTACACCTTC. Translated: CASSIRGPGYTF.

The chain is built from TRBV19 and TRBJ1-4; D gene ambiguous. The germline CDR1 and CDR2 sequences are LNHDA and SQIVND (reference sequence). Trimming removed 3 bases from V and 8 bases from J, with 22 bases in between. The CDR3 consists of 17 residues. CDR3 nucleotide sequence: TGTGCCAGTAGTATCGTTCCTCGGACCGACTTGCAGGAAAAACTGTTTTTT. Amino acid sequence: CASSIVPRTDLQEKLFF.

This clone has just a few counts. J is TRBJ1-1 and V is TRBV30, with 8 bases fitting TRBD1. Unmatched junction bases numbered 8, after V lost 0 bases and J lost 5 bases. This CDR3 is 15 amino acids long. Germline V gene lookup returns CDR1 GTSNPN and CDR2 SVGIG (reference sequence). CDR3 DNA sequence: TGTGCCTGGAGTGTAGAGACAGGGGTAGTAACTGAAGCTTTCTTT. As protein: CAWSVETGVVTEAFF.

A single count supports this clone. Here the CDR3 DNA reads TGCAGCGTTGAAGATTGGGGAAACAATGAGCAGTTCTTC. Translating it yields CSVEDWGNNEQFF. The chain has TRBV29-1 and TRBJ2-1; D unclear. With 0 bases removed from V and 5 bases from J, the gap between germline ends came to 8 bases. Germline V gives CDR1 SQVTM, CDR2 ANQGSEA. This CDR3 is 13 amino acids long.

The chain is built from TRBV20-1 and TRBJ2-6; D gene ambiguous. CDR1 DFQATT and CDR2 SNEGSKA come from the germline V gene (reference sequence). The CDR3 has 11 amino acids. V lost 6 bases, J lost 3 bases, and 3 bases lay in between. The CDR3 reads CSANGANVLTF. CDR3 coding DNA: TGCAGTGCGAATGGGGCCAACGTCCTGACTTTC.

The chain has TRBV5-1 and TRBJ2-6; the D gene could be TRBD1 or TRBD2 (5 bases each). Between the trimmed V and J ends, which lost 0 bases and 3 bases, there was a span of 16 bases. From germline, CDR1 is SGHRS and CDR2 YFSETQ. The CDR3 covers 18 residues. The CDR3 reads CASSLGGESVFGANVLTF. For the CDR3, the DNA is TGCGCCAGCAGCTTGGGAGGGGAATCTGTCTTTGGGGCCAACGTCCTGACTTTC.

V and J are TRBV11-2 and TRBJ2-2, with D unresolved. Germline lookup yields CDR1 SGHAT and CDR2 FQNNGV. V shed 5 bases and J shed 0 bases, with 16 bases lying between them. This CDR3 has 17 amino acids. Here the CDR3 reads CASSSPQPYSNTGELFF. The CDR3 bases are TGTGCCAGCAGCAGTCCACAGCCTTACTCGAACACCGGGGAGCTGTTTTTT.